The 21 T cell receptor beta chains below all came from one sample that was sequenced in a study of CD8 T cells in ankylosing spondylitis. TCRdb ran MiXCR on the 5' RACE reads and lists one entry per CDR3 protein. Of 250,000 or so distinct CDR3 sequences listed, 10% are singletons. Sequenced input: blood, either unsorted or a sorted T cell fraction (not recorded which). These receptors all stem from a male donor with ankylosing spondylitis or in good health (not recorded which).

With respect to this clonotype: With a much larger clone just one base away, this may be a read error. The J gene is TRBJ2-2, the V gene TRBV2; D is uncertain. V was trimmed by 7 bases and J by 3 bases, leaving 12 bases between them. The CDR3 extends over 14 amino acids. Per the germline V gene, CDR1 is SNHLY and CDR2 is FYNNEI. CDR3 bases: TGTGCCAGCAAGGACGGCAGCGACACCGGGGAGCTGTTTTTT. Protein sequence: CASKDGSDTGELFF.

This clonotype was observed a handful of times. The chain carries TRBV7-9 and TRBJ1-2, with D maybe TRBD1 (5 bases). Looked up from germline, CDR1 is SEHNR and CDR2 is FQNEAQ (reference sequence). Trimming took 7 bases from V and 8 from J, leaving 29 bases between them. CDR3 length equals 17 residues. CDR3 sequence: CASTITNKASGFLGYTF. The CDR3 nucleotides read TGTGCCAGCACCATAACTAACAAGGCGTCAGGGTTTTTAGGCTACACCTTC.

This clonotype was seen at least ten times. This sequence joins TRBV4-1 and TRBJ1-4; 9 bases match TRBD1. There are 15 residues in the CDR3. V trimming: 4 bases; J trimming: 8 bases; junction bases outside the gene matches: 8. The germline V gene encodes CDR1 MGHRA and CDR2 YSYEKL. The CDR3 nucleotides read TGCGCCAGCAGCCTGAGGACAGGGGCAAAGGAAAAACTGTTTTTT. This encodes CASSLRTGAKEKLFF.

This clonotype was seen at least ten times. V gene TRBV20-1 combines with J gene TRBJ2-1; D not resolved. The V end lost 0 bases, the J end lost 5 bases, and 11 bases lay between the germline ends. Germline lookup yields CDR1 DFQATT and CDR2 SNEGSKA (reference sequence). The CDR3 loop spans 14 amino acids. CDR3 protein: CSAREVLTHNEQFF. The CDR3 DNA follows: TGCAGTGCTAGAGAGGTCCTAACCCACAATGAGCAGTTCTTC.

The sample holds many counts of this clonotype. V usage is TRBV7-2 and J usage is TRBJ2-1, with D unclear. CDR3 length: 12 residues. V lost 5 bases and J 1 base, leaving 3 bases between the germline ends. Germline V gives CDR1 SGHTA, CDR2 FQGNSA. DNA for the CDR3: TGTGCCAGCAGCCCTTCCTACAATGAGCAGTTCTTC. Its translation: CASSPSYNEQFF.

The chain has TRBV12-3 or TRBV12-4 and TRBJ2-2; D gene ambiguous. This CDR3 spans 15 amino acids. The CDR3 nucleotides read TGTGCTACCGCATCTACGGTTACGAACACCGGGGAGCTGTTTTTT. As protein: CATASTVTNTGELFF.

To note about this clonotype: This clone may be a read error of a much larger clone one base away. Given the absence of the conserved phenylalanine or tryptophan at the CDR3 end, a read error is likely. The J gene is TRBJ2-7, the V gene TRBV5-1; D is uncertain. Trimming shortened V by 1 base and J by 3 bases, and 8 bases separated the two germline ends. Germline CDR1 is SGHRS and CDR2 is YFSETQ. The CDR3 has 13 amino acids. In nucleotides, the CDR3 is TGCGCCAGCAGCTTGACGTCGGACTACGAGCAGTACCTC. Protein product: CASSLTSDYEQYL.

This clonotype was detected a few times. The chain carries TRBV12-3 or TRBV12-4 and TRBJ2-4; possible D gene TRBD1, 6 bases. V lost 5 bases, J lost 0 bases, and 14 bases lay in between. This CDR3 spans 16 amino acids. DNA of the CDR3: TGTGCCAGCAGTGGTCGGACAGCACTAGCCAAAAACATTCAGTACTTC. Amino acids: CASSGRTALAKNIQYF.

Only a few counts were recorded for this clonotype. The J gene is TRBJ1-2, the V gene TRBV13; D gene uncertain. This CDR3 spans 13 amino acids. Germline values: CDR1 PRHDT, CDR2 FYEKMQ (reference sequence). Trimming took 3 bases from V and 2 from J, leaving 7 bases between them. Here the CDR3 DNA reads TGTGCCAGCAGCTTCGGGGAGAACTATGGCTACACCTTC. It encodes CASSFGENYGYTF.

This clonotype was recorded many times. CDR3 protein: CSAGPGLARYNEQFF. In DNA form, the CDR3 reads TGCAGTGCTGGACCGGGACTAGCGCGTTACAATGAGCAGTTCTTC. The genes are TRBV20-1 and TRBJ2-1; 10 bases fit TRBD2. The CDR3 is made up of 15 amino acids. J lost 4 bases, V lost 5 bases, and 8 bases had no gene match. CDR1 DFQATT and CDR2 SNEGSKA come from the germline V gene (reference sequence).

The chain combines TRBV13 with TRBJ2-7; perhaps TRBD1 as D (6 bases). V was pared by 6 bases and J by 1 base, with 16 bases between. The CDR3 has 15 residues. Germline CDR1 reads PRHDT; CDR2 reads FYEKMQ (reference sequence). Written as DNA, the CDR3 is TGTGCCAGCAGTCCGTCGACAGGCGGATCCTACGAGCAGTACTTC. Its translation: CASSPSTGGSYEQYF.

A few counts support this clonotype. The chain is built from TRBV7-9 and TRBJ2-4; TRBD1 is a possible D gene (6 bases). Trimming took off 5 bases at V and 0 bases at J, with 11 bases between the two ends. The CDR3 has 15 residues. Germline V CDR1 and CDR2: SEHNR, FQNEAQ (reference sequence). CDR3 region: CASSGGGLAKNIQYF. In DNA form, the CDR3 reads TGTGCCAGCAGCGGGGGCGGGCTAGCCAAAAACATTCAGTACTTC.

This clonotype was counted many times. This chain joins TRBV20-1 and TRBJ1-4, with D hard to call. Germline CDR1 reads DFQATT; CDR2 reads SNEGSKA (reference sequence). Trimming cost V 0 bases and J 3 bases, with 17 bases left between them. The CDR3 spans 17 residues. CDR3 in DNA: TGCAGTGCTAGAGATGGGGAAGGGAGCCCCCCTAATGAAAAACTGTTTTTT. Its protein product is CSARDGEGSPPNEKLFF.

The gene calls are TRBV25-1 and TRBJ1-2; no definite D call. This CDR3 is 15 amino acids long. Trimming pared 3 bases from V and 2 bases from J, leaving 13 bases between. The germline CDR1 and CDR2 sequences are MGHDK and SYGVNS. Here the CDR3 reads CASSEDGPFNYGYTF. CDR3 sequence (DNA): TGTGCCAGCAGTGAGGACGGTCCCTTCAACTATGGCTACACCTTC.

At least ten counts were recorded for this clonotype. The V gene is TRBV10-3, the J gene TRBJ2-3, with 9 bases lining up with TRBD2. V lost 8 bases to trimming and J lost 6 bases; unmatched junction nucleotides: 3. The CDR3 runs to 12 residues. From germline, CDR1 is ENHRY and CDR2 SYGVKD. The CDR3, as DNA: TGTGCCATCCTTACTAGCGGGGATACGCAGTATTTT. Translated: CAILTSGDTQYF.

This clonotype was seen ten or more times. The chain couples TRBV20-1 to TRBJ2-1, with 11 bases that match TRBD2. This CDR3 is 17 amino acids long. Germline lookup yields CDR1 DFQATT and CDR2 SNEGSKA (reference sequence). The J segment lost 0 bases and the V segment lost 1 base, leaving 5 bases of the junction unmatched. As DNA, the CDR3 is TGCAGTGCTAGAGCTAGCGGGGGGCTTCCCTCCTACAATGAGCAGTTCTTC. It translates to CSARASGGLPSYNEQFF.

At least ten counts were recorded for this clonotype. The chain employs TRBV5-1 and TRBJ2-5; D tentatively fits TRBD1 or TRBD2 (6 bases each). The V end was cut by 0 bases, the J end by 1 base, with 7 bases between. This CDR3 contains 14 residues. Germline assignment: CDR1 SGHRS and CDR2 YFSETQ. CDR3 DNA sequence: TGCGCCAGCAGCTTGGAGGGGGGCCAAGAGACCCAGTACTTC. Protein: CASSLEGGQETQYF.

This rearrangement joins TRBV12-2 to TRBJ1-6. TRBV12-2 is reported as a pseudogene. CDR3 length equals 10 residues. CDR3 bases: TGTGCAAGTGTTGGTTCACCCCTCCACTTT. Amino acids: CASVGSPLHF.

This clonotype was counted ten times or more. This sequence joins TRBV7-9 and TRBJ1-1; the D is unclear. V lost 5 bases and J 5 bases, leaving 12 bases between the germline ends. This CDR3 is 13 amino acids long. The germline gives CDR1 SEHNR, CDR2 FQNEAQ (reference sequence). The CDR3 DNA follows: TGTGCCAGCAGCCACTTGGCCGGGACTGAAGCTTTCTTT. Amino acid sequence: CASSHLAGTEAFF.

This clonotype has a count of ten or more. The CDR3 spells CASSLSGLTLDTQYF. DNA of the CDR3: TGTGCCAGCAGTTTAAGCGGGCTCACTCTAGATACGCAGTATTTT. The chain combines TRBV27 with TRBJ2-3, with D possibly matching TRBD2 (6 bases). The V and J ends lost 2 bases and 5 bases respectively, with 14 bases between them. The CDR3 totals 15 residues. CDR1 and CDR2 (germline): MNHEY, SMNVEV (reference sequence).

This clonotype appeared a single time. The CDR3 coding sequence is TGTGCCAGCAGCACATTAGGCACTGAAGCTTTCTTT. As protein: CASSTLGTEAFF. The chain is built from TRBV11-3 and TRBJ1-1; D not resolved. CDR1 is SGHNT, CDR2 YENEEA, per germline. The V end was cut by 5 bases, the J end by 4 bases, with 8 bases between. The CDR3 totals 12 residues.